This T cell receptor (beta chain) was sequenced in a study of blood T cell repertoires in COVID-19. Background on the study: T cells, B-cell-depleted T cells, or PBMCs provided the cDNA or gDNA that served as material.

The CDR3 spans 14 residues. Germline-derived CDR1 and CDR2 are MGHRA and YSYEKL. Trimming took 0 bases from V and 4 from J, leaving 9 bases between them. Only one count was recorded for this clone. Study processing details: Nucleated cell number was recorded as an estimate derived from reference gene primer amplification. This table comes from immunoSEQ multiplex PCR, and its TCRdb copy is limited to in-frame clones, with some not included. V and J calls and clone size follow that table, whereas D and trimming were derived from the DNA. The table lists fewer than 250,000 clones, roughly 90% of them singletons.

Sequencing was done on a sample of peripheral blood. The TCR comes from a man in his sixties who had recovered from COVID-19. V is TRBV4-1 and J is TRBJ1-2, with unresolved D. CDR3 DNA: TGCGCCAGCAGCCAAGATCTGATAGCCTATGGCTACACCTTC. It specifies CASSQDLIAYGYTF.